Listed here are 11 T cell receptor beta chains from one sample, sequenced in a study of patients and donors after allogeneic stem cell transplantation. Each CDR3 protein is one row after TCRdb ran MiXCR on the RT-PCR reads. This table holds thousands of distinct CDR3 sequences, more than 20% found once. The sample comprised blood, either unsorted or a sorted T cell fraction (not recorded which). The receptors stem from a human donor who was either an allogeneic HSCT recipient or a stem cell or donor lymphocyte infusion donor (not recorded which). It is not recorded whose cells these are; they may come from a transplant donor.

This clonotype was seen only a few times. The chain is built from TRBV2 and TRBJ2-7, with D maybe TRBD1 (6 bases). V gave up 3 bases and J gave up 1 base, with 13 bases separating them. In germline, CDR1 is SNHLY, CDR2 FYNNEI. CDR3 length: 15 residues. This CDR3 reads CASSDMTGYSYEQYF. For the CDR3, the DNA is TGTGCCAGCAGTGATATGACAGGTTATTCCTACGAGCAGTACTTC.

This chain connects TRBV7-8 to TRBJ2-7; TRBD2 matches at 9 bases. Germline V gives CDR1 SGHVS, CDR2 FQNEAQ. The CDR3 has 16 residues. V was clipped by 5 bases and J by 4 bases; unmatched bases: 12. The CDR3 is CASSRTGTSSAYEQYF. CDR3 DNA sequence: TGTGCCAGCAGCCGGACGGGGACTAGCTCTGCTTACGAGCAGTACTTC.

The rearrangement uses TRBV4-2 and TRBJ2-5; tentatively, D is TRBD2 (5 bases). V was shortened by 1 base and J by 4 bases, with 7 bases between the two germline ends. CDR1 is LGHNA and CDR2 is YNFKEQ in the germline V gene. The CDR3 consists of 13 residues. CDR3 DNA: TGTGCCAGCAGCCAAGGACGGGGAGAGACCCAGTACTTC. This translates into CASSQGRGETQYF.

The chain recombines TRBV4-1 with TRBJ2-7; 7 bases are shared with TRBD2. The CDR3 extends over 14 amino acids. Germline trimming cut 5 bases from V and 2 bases from J; bases unmatched to any gene: 6. Germline CDR1 reads MGHRA; CDR2 reads YSYEKL. The CDR3 protein is CASSSRLAAYEQYF. The CDR3 region has the DNA TGCGCCAGCAGCTCTCGACTAGCCGCCTACGAGCAGTACTTC.

The gene calls are TRBV5-6 and TRBJ2-1; D remains unclear. Trimming pared 4 bases from V and 4 bases from J, leaving 9 bases between. This CDR3 spans 13 amino acids. Looked up from germline, CDR1 is SGHDT and CDR2 is YYEEEE. CDR3 sequence reads: CASSPLDYNEQFF. CDR3 nucleotide sequence: TGTGCCAGCAGCCCCCTCGATTACAATGAGCAGTTCTTC.

The chain joins TRBV6-1 to TRBJ1-2; D gene unclear. V was shortened by 6 bases and J by 5 bases, with 13 bases between the two germline ends. Germline CDR1 is MNHNS and CDR2 is SASEGT. This CDR3 spans 13 amino acids. The CDR3 protein is CASRSENSYGYTF. The CDR3 DNA sequence: TGTGCCAGCAGGTCAGAAAACTCTTATGGCTACACCTTC.

There are a few counts of this clonotype. The V gene is TRBV29-1, the J gene TRBJ2-3; the D gene is possibly TRBD2 (6 bases). The germline CDR1 and CDR2 sequences are SQVTM and ANQGSEA. The CDR3 consists of 13 residues. V shed 3 bases and J shed 2 bases, with 9 bases lying between them. The CDR3 loop reads CSVDGLNTDTQYF. The CDR3 DNA reads as TGCAGCGTTGACGGACTAAACACAGATACGCAGTATTTT.

Comments on this clonotype: One junction end disagrees with the germline gene, perhaps due to a read error. The chain couples TRBV18 to TRBJ2-5, with a tentative D call TRBD2 (5 bases). The CDR3 has 13 residues. Germline V CDR1 and CDR2: KGHSH, LQKENI. The CDR3 DNA reads TGTGCCAGCTCACCACCGCACAGCGGAGACAAAAGGTTC. Translation: CASSPPHSGDKRF.

The chain employs TRBV5-5 and TRBJ2-7, with 11 bases matching TRBD2. This CDR3 is built from 15 residues. CDR1 SGHKS and CDR2 YYEKEE come from the germline V gene (reference sequence). V gave up 4 bases and J gave up 2 bases; unmatched junction bases: 5. The CDR3 region is CASSAGSGRAYEQYF. The CDR3 DNA is TGTGCCAGCAGCGCCGGTAGCGGGAGGGCCTACGAGCAGTACTTC. Variable domain in full (rest from reference TRBV5-5 and TRBJ2-7): DAGVTQSPTHLIKTRGQQVTLRCSPISGHKSVSWYQQVLGQGPQFIFQYYEKEERGRGNFPDRFSARQFPNYSSELNVNALLLGDSALYLCASSAGSGRAYEQYFGPGTRLTVT.

The chain links TRBV11-3 to TRBJ1-3, with TRBD1 matching over 7 bases. Germline CDR1 and CDR2: SGHNT and YENEEA. This CDR3 region has 15 residues. V lost 3 bases to trimming and J lost 4 bases; unmatched junction nucleotides: 6. CDR3 DNA: TGTGCCAGCAGCTTGTTCGGGACAGCAGGAAACACCATATATTTT. It translates to CASSLFGTAGNTIYF.

This clonotype is medium-sized in the sample. The rearrangement uses TRBV30 and TRBJ2-1, with 7 bases aligning to TRBD1. Per the germline V gene, CDR1 is GTSNPN and CDR2 is SVGIG (reference sequence). V trimming: 4 bases; J trimming: 2 bases; junction bases outside the gene matches: 8. The CDR3 is made up of 15 amino acids. The CDR3 nucleotides are TGTGCCTGGATGCTGAGGGGGCAAGCCTACAATGAGCAGTTCTTC. It translates to CAWMLRGQAYNEQFF.